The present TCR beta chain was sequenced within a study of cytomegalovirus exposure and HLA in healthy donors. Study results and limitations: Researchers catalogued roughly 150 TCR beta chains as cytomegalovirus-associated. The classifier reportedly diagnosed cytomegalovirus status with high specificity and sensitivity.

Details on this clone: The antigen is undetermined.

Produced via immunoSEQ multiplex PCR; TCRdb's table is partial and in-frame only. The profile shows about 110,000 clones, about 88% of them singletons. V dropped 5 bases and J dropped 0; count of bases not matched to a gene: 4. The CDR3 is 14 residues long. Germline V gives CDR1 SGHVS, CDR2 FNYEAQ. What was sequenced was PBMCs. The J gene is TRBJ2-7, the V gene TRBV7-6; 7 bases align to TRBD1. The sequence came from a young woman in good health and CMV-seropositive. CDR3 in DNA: TGTGCCAGCAGCCCGGACAGGACCTCCTACGAGCAGTACTTC. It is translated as CASSPDRTSYEQYF.